This T cell receptor (beta chain) comes out of a study of blood T cell repertoires in COVID-19. This clone was seen a single time. The germline V gene encodes CDR1 WSHSY and CDR2 SAAADI. The CDR3 runs to 17 residues. The junction had 8 bases not matched to a gene; V was cut back by 6 bases and J by 0 bases. Sequencing used immunoSEQ multiplex PCR; TCRdb keeps in-frame clones, though not all of them. The repertoire holds around 230,000 clones, 88% seen once, with roughly 2.5% in the top ten. Material for sequencing was PBMCs or T cells enriched from blood (not recorded which). This chain links TRBV10-2 with TRBJ2-3; 11 positions match TRBD2. The sequence was obtained from a woman aged 40 to 55 with acute COVID-19. The DNA of the CDR3 is TGCGCCAGCAGCGCGACTAGCGGGGACACCAGCACAGATACGCAGTATTTT. It yields the protein CASSATSGDTSTDTQYF.